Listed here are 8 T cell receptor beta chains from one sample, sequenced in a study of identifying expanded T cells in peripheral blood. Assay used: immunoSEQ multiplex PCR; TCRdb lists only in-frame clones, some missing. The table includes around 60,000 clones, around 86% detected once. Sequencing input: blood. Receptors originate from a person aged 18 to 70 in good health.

As DNA, the CDR3 is TGTGCCAGTAGTGTCACGCTAAGACAGGTCTATGGCTACACCTTC. Residues: CASSVTLRQVYGYTF. V is TRBV19 and J is TRBJ1-2, with D tentatively TRBD1 (6 bases). The CDR3 runs to 15 residues. V was shortened by 5 bases and J by 4 bases, with 17 bases between the two germline ends. Germline V gene data show CDR1 as LNHDA and CDR2 as SQIVND (reference sequence).

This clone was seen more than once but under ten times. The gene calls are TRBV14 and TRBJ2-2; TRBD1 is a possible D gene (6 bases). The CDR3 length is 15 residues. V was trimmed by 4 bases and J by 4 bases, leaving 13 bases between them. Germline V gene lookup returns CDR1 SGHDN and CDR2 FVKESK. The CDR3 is CASSRRSGATGELFF. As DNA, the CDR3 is TGTGCCAGCAGCCGACGATCAGGGGCCACCGGGGAGCTGTTTTTT.

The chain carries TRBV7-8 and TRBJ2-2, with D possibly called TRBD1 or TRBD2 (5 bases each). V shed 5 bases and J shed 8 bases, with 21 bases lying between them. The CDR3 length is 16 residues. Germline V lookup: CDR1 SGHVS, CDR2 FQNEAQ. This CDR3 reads CASSRRDPPRTGELFF. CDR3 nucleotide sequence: TGTGCCAGCAGCAGAAGGGACCCCCCAAGAACGGGGGAGCTGTTTTTT. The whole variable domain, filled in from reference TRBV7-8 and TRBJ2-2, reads GAGVSQSPRYKVAKRGQDVALRCDPISGHVSLFWYQQALGQGPEFLTYFQNEAQLDKSGLPSDRFFAERPEGSVSTLKIQRTQQEDSAVYLCASSRRDPPRTGELFFGEGSRLTVL.

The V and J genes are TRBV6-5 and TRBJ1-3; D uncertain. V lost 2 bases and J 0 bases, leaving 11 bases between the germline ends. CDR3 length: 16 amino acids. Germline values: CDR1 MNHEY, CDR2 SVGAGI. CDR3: CASSYQVYYSGNTIYF. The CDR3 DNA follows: TGTGCCAGCAGTTACCAGGTGTATTACTCTGGAAACACCATATATTTT.

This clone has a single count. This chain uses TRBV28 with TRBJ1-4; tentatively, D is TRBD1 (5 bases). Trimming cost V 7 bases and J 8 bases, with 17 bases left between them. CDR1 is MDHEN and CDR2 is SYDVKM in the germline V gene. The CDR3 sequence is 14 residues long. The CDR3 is CASNLGGSQEKLFF. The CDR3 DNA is TGTGCCAGCAACTTGGGGGGTTCCCAGGAAAAACTGTTTTTT.

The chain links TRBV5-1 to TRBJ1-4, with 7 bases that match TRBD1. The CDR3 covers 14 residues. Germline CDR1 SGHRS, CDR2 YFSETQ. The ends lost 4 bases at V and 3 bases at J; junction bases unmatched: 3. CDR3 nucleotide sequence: TGCGCCAGCAGCATGGGACAGCCTAATGAAAAACTGTTTTTT. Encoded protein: CASSMGQPNEKLFF.

CDR3 DNA sequence: TGTGCCAGCAGCGGGGGGTATGGCTACACCTTC. Encoded protein: CASSGGYGYTF. The V call is TRBV7-9, the J call TRBJ1-2, with D possibly being TRBD1 (5 bases). Germline V gene lookup returns CDR1 SEHNR and CDR2 FQNEAQ (reference sequence). The CDR3 spans 11 residues. The V end was cut by 5 bases, the J end by 5 bases, with 6 bases between. Filled out from reference TRBV7-9 and TRBJ1-2, the complete variable domain reads DTGVSQNPRHKITKRGQNVTFRCDPISEHNRLYWYRQTLGQGPEFLTYFQNEAQLEKSRLLSDRFSAERPKGSFSTLEIQRTEQGDSAMYLCASSGGYGYTFGSGTRLTVV.

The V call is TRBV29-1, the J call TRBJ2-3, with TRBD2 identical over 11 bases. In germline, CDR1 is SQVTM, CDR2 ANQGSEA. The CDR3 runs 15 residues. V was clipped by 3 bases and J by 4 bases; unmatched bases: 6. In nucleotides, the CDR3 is TGCAGCGTTGAGACTAGCGGGGTCCCGTCAGATACGCAGTATTTT. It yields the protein CSVETSGVPSDTQYF.